What follows describes a single T cell receptor (beta chain). Naivety among CD8 cells was defined by CD45RO negativity and positive CCR7 selection, thereby excluding terminally differentiated effector memory CD45RA+ cells. These data originate in a study of shared clonotypes between healthy human individuals. Turning to the study itself: Aged between 18 and 49, the donors were two women and three men.

Method: immunoSEQ multiplex PCR; TCRdb's copy keeps in-frame clones and lacks some. The sample yields about 610,000 clones, 95% to 97% seen once. The CDR3 consists of 14 residues. Germline lookup yields CDR1 MDHEN and CDR2 SYDVKM. V lost 1 base, J lost 3 bases, and 10 bases lay in between. The gene calls are TRBV28 and TRBJ2-7; D is unresolved. Source material: naive CD8+ T cells sorted from blood. This clonotype originated in a woman aged 25-40 years in good health. The CDR3 DNA reads as TGTGCCAGCAGTTTATCAGTGGGCTTCTACGAGCAGTACTTC. Residues: CASSLSVGFYEQYF.